This TCR beta chain was found in a study of blood T cell repertoires in COVID-19. Background on the study: The study drew acute and convalescent COVID-19 samples from the United States, Italy and Spain. T cells, B-cell-depleted T cells, or PBMCs supplied cDNA or gDNA.

Sequenced by immunoSEQ multiplex PCR; TCRdb stores in-frame clones only, minus some. The sample shows 80,000 to 130,000 clones, approximately 90% of them seen only once. This CDR3 spans 14 amino acids. From germline, CDR1 is LNHDA and CDR2 SQIVND (reference sequence). J lost 3 bases, V lost 5 bases, and 4 bases had no gene match. The origin of this receptor is a man aged 55 to 70 with acute or convalescent COVID-19. The sample consisted of peripheral blood. The chain uses TRBV19 and TRBJ1-1; TRBD1 matches at 9 bases. CDR3 DNA: TGTGCCAGTAGTCGGGGGGACAGGGACACTGAAGCTTTCTTT. Protein sequence: CASSRGDRDTEAFF.